Following are 18 T cell receptor beta chains from one sample sequenced in a study of beta chain features in type 1 diabetes. The study, taken as a whole, reports: Across all four CD4+ subsets, people with type 1 diabetes showed modestly shorter TCRB CDR3s.

Expressed TCRB transcripts were sequenced because the isolated RNA had all been reverse transcribed beforehand. Sequencing was performed with immunoSEQ multiplex PCR; in TCRdb, only in-frame clones are kept and a portion is missing. The sample lists hundreds of thousands of clones, approximately 14% seen once, with 0.017% in the top ten. These TCRs' antigens remain unknown. The specimen was naive CD4+ T cells from blood. All receptors come from a man under 40 with type 1 diabetes.

The chain uses TRBV7-2 and TRBJ2-3, with D hard to call. The CDR3 has 13 residues. The V end was cut by 1 base, the J end by 2 bases, with 4 bases between. The germline gives CDR1 SGHTA, CDR2 FQGNSA. The CDR3 nucleotides are TGTGCCAGCAGCTTAGATAACACAGATACGCAGTATTTT. Translating gives CASSLDNTDTQYF. The whole variable domain, filled in from reference TRBV7-2 and TRBJ2-3, reads GAGVSQSPSNKVTEKGKDVELRCDPISGHTALYWYRQSLGQGLEFLIYFQGNSAPDKSGLPSDRFSAERTGGSVSTLTIQRTQQEDSAVYLCASSLDNTDTQYFGPGTRLTVL.

The genes are TRBV2 and TRBJ2-3; 13 nucleotides line up with TRBD2. Germline V gives CDR1 SNHLY, CDR2 FYNNEI. After removal of 7 bases from V and 4 bases from J, the junction contained 11 bases not matched to a gene. The CDR3 sequence is 17 residues long. The CDR3 bases are TGTGCCAGCAAGTTACGTACTAGCGGGAGGGCCTCAGATACGCAGTATTTT. This sequence encodes CASKLRTSGRASDTQYF.

The V and J genes are TRBV27 and TRBJ2-1; D ambiguous. The CDR3 is 16 residues long. Trimming cost V 4 bases and J 0 bases, with 13 bases left between them. The germline CDR1 and CDR2 sequences are MNHEY and SMNVEV (reference sequence). CDR3 residues: CASSSEQASSYNEQFF. CDR3 in DNA: TGTGCCAGCAGTTCGGAGCAAGCGAGCTCCTACAATGAGCAGTTCTTC.

This clone turned up a few times. The chain is built from TRBV27 and TRBJ1-1; tentative D call: TRBD1 (6 bases). The CDR3 loop spans 17 amino acids. CDR1 and CDR2 from the germline V gene are MNHEY and SMNVEV (reference sequence). Trimming left V 7 bases short and J 1 base short, with 22 bases between. The CDR3 sequence: CASIPRPGEGQNTEAFF. Written as DNA, the CDR3 is TGTGCCAGCATCCCCCGGCCTGGGGAGGGACAGAACACTGAAGCTTTCTTT.

This clone was picked up a small number of times. The gene calls are TRBV6-5 and TRBJ2-5; 7 bases are a match to TRBD1. J gave up 1 base and V 0 bases, and 5 bases lay outside the gene matches. Germline loops: CDR1 MNHEY, CDR2 SVGAGI. The CDR3 covers 16 residues. CDR3 nucleotides: TGTGCCAGCAGTTACTCTCGAGCAGGGGGCCAAGAGACCCAGTACTTC. Its translation: CASSYSRAGGQETQYF.

This clone was picked up a small number of times. V gene TRBV4-2 combines with J gene TRBJ2-1; TRBD2 matches at 7 bases. This CDR3 is 15 amino acids long. Germline CDR1 LGHNA, CDR2 YNFKEQ. With V trimmed by 4 bases and J by 10 bases, 13 bases remained unmatched. CDR3 protein: CASSPGLVLSTEQFF. The CDR3 coding sequence is TGTGCCAGCAGCCCTGGACTAGTATTGTCAACGGAGCAGTTCTTC.

This clone was counted a few times. The chain uses TRBV28 and TRBJ2-1; TRBD1 aligns across 9 bases. CDR1 is MDHEN, CDR2 SYDVKM, per germline. The V segment lost 0 bases and the J segment 10 bases; nucleotides outside the gene matches: 7. The CDR3 totals 15 residues. This CDR3 reads CASSLWDRGSGEQFF. DNA of the CDR3: TGTGCCAGCAGTTTATGGGACAGGGGATCGGGCGAGCAGTTCTTC.

This clone was detected only a few times. The chain recombines TRBV5-4 with TRBJ2-4; D perhaps matches TRBD1 (5 bases). V shed 0 bases and J shed 3 bases, with 7 bases lying between them. Germline CDR1 SGHNT, CDR2 YYREEE (reference sequence). The CDR3 has 14 residues. Here the CDR3 DNA reads TGTGCCAGCAGCTTGGACCAGGGCAAAAACATTCAGTACTTC. It specifies CASSLDQGKNIQYF.

The chain employs TRBV4-2 and TRBJ2-2; 7 bases are a match to TRBD2. V dropped 0 bases and J dropped 16; count of bases not matched to a gene: 5. The CDR3 is made up of 12 amino acids. Germline assignment: CDR1 LGHNA and CDR2 YNFKEQ. The CDR3 nucleotides read TGTGCCAGCAGCCAAGATTCGAGGACTAGGTTTTTT. Translating it yields CASSQDSRTRFF.

This clone has just a few counts. The rearrangement uses TRBV7-9 and TRBJ1-5; 11 nucleotides agree with TRBD1. The CDR3 has 16 amino acids. Germline V gene sequence: CDR1 SEHNR, CDR2 FQNEAQ (reference sequence). With 5 bases clipped from V and 6 bases from J, the junction kept 9 bases outside the gene matches. This chain's CDR3 is CASSNPGTGGTQPQHF. The CDR3 region has the DNA TGTGCCAGCAGCAACCCCGGGACAGGGGGGACTCAGCCCCAGCATTTT.

This clone was recorded a few times. CDR3 sequence reads: CASSLWPPAGSYNEQFF. The CDR3 bases are TGTGCCAGCAGCTTGTGGCCCCCAGCGGGGTCCTACAATGAGCAGTTCTTC. V gene TRBV5-6 combines with J gene TRBJ2-1; 7 nucleotides line up with TRBD2. This CDR3 has 17 amino acids. Germline lookup yields CDR1 SGHDT and CDR2 YYEEEE. V lost 1 base and J lost 1; bases outside the gene matches: 8.

This clone was counted a few times. The rearrangement joins TRBV29-1 to TRBJ2-1; D may be TRBD2 (5 bases). From germline, CDR1 is SQVTM and CDR2 ANQGSEA. The CDR3 has 13 residues. V gave up 1 base and J gave up 7 bases, with 11 bases separating them. CDR3 residues: CSVEAASRNEQFF. Written as DNA, the CDR3 is TGCAGCGTTGAAGCCGCTAGCCGAAATGAGCAGTTCTTC.

The gene calls are TRBV6-6 and TRBJ2-7; 10 bases fit TRBD1. Germline CDR1 and CDR2: MNHNY and SVGAGI (reference sequence). V shed 5 bases, J shed 3 bases, and the junction held 7 bases outside the gene matches. The CDR3 consists of 15 residues. CDR3 residues: CASSDGGQGLYEQYF. CDR3 nucleotides: TGTGCCAGCAGTGACGGGGGACAGGGGCTCTACGAGCAGTACTTC.

This chain links TRBV9 with TRBJ1-2; 8 nucleotides agree with TRBD1. V was clipped by 2 bases and J by 8 bases; unmatched bases: 2. The CDR3 contains 12 residues. CDR1 is SGDLS and CDR2 is YYNGEE in the germline V gene. The CDR3 sequence: CASSVSGGGYTF. In nucleotides, the CDR3 is TGTGCCAGCAGCGTCTCAGGGGGCGGCTACACCTTC.

The rearrangement joins TRBV2 to TRBJ1-2, with D uncertain. Germline CDR1 and CDR2: SNHLY and FYNNEI. V was trimmed by 6 bases and J by 8 bases, leaving 16 bases between them. This CDR3 comprises 13 residues. CDR3 loop: CASRRFEEQGYTF. CDR3 sequence (DNA): TGTGCCAGCAGGCGCTTTGAGGAGCAAGGCTACACCTTC.

This clone was recorded a few times. V gene TRBV30 combines with J gene TRBJ2-3; possible D gene TRBD1, 7 bases. The CDR3 has 14 amino acids. V shed 6 bases and J shed 0 bases, with 13 bases lying between them. CDR1 and CDR2 from the germline V gene are GTSNPN and SVGIG (reference sequence). The CDR3 loop is CACQTGRSTDTQYF. CDR3 bases: TGTGCCTGCCAGACAGGGAGGAGCACAGATACGCAGTATTTT.

This clone was counted between two and nine times. Other DNA sequences from this sample encode an identical CDR3 as well. CDR3 bases: TGTGCCAGCAGCGTAGCGGGAGGCTCGGGGGAGACCCAGTACTTC. Its protein product is CASSVAGGSGETQYF. The chain couples TRBV9 to TRBJ2-5; TRBD2 matches 7 bases. The V gene's germline CDR1 is SGDLS and CDR2 YYNGEE. The junction had 7 bases not matched to a gene; V was cut back by 0 bases and J by 5 bases. The CDR3 contains 15 residues. Full variable domain (outside the CDR3, taken from reference TRBV9 and TRBJ2-5): DSGVTQTPKHLITATGQRVTLRCSPRSGDLSVYWYQQSLDQGLQFLIQYYNGEERAKGNILERFSAQQFPDLHSELNLSSLELGDSALYFCASSVAGGSGETQYFGPGTRLLVL.

The V and J genes are TRBV9 and TRBJ2-2; D not certain. The CDR3 sequence is 13 residues long. The germline CDR1 and CDR2 sequences are SGDLS and YYNGEE. Trimming removed 5 bases from V and 1 base from J, with 6 bases in between. The CDR3 protein is CASSEKNTGELFF. The CDR3 nucleotides are TGTGCCAGCAGTGAGAAGAACACCGGGGAGCTGTTTTTT.